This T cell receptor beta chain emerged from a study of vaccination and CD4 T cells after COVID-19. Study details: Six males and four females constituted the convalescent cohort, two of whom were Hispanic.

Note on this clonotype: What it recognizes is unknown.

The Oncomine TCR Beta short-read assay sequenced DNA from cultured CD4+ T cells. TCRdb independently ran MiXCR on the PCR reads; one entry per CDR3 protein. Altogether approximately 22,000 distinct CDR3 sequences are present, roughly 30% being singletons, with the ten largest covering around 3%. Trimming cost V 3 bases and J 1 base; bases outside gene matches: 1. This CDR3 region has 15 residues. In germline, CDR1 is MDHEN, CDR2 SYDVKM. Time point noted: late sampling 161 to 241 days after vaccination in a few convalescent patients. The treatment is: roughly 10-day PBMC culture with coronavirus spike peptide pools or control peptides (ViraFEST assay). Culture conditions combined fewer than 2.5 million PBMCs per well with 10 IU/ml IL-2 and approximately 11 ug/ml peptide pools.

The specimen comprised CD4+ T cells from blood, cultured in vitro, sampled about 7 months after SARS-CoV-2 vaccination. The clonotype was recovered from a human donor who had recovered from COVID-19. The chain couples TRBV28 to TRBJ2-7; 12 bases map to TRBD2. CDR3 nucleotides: TGTGCCAGCAGTTTGACTAGCGGGAGTTCCTACGAGCAGTACTTC. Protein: CASSLTSGSSYEQYF.